A selection of T cell receptor beta chains follows, all from one sample in a study of T cell responses to AZD1222 COVID-19 vaccine. The table came from immunoSEQ multiplex PCR; TCRdb's copy has only in-frame clones and leaves some out. The sample has 150,000 to 200,000 clones, 85% to 95% seen once. The sample in question was peripheral blood, obtained 28 days after the second AZD1222 dose. All receptors derive from an adult who received the AZD1222 COVID-19 vaccine. CDR3s include the opening cysteine and the closing phenylalanine or tryptophan. Each record gives: clone size, J gene, D gene, V gene, CDR3 length, CDR3 DNA, CDR3 protein. The D gene is left open where the match is weak. The size of a clone is reported for some rows only, either as once, few or many, or as a class for expanded clones.

>NA|TRBJ2-1|NA|TRBV30|11
TGTGCCTGGGGGACGGGCAATGAGCAGTTCTTC
CAWGTGNEQFF
>NA|TRBJ2-7|TRBD1|TRBV7-9|15
TGTGCCAGCAGCTTACCCTCGACAGGGTCCTACGAGCAGTACTTC
CASSLPSTGSYEQYF
>once|TRBJ1-2|NA|TRBV5-1|14
TGCGCCAGCAGCTTGGCGATGGAGGCAGGACCCCTCACCTTC
CASSLAMEAGPLTF
>NA|TRBJ1-1|NA|TRBV30|12
TGTGCCTGGAGCAGGACGAACACTGAAGCTTTCTTT
CAWSRTNTEAFF
>NA|TRBJ1-1|NA|TRBV7-9|14
TGTGCCAGCAGCTTAGGCAGCCCGCTGAAAGATGCTTTCTTT
CASSLGSPLKDAFF
>NA|TRBJ1-5|NA|TRBV30|13
TGTGCCTGGAGCGCAGGGGGCAATCAGCCCCAGCATTTT
CAWSAGGNQPQHF
>NA|TRBJ1-2|NA|TRBV4-3|15
TGCGCCAGCAGCCTTAGGCGGGGGGCGGACTATGGCTACACCTTC
CASSLRRGADYGYTF
>NA|TRBJ2-7|TRBD1|TRBV11-2|15
TGTGCCAGCAGTCAAACCGGGACAGGGCTTATCGAGCAGTACTTC
CASSQTGTGLIEQYF
>NA|TRBJ2-1|TRBD2|TRBV27|14
TGTGCCAGCAGAATAGCGGGGGGCTACAATGAGCAGTTCTTC
CASRIAGGYNEQFF
>NA|TRBJ2-1|NA|TRBV6-4|11
TGTGCCAGCAGTGATCTTAATGAGCAGTTCTTC
CASSDLNEQFF